The 20 T cell receptor beta chains presented below share a single source sample, sequenced in a study of neoadjuvant anti-PD-1 for oral cavity cancer (dated by TCRdb to the early 2020s). Read against the paper, the sample's time point label means: before neoadjuvant nivolumab. Library method: the immunoSEQ multiplex PCR assay. Held by TCRdb, this immuneACCESS table contains in-frame sequences only and omits some clones. Under half of the omission traces to an unresolved V gene where checked; the cause of the rest is unknown. Here the sample has roughly 9,300 clones; about 68% occur a single time. The ten largest clones represent roughly 8.3% of the sample. This specimen consisted of tumor tissue, obtained before nivolumab (anti-PD-1) treatment. These receptors were obtained from a person aged 35-79 years with oral cavity squamous cell carcinoma.

The V call is TRBV9, the J call TRBJ2-2; 9 bases map to TRBD2. With V trimmed by 4 bases and J by 9 bases, 10 bases remained unmatched. CDR3 length: 15 amino acids. Per the germline V gene, CDR1 is SGDLS and CDR2 is YYNGEE. CDR3 amino acids: CASSLAVAGDRELFF. The CDR3 bases are TGTGCCAGCAGCCTAGCGGTAGCGGGAGATCGGGAGCTGTTTTTT.

The V gene is TRBV28, the J gene TRBJ1-4; 7 positions match TRBD1. CDR1 and CDR2 (germline): MDHEN, SYDVKM. J lost 4 bases, V lost 4 bases, and 9 bases had no gene match. The CDR3 totals 16 residues. The CDR3 sequence: CASSSPPGTDNEKLFF. The CDR3 region has the DNA TGTGCCAGCAGTTCCCCCCCCGGGACAGATAATGAAAAACTGTTTTTT.

The J gene is TRBJ1-1, the V gene TRBV6-1; D is uncertain. The germline CDR1 and CDR2 sequences are MNHNS and SASEGT. The ends were cut back, 3 bases at V and 2 bases at J, with 13 bases in the middle. CDR3 length equals 15 residues. The CDR3 DNA sequence: TGTGCCAGCAGTGAGCCCTCCGCCAGCAACACTGAAGCTTTCTTT. Its translation: CASSEPSASNTEAFF.

The chain employs TRBV28 and TRBJ1-2, with 8 nucleotides matching TRBD1. The V and J ends lost 8 bases and 9 bases, in that order; junction bases with no gene match: 17. Germline V lookup: CDR1 MDHEN, CDR2 SYDVKM. The CDR3 consists of 15 residues. CDR3 nucleotides: TGTGCCAGCCGCAGCCCTACAGGGGGGGGTTTTCGCTACACCTTC. This gives the protein CASRSPTGGGFRYTF.

This clone was observed once. The chain uses TRBV6-1 and TRBJ1-1, with no clear D. Germline-derived CDR1 and CDR2 are MNHNS and SASEGT. V lost 7 bases and J 3 bases, leaving 9 bases between the germline ends. This CDR3 has 12 amino acids. CDR3 region: CASKEGHTEAFF. DNA for the CDR3: TGTGCCAGCAAAGAAGGGCACACTGAAGCTTTCTTT.

This clone was seen more than once but under ten times. The chain joins TRBV27 to TRBJ1-1; TRBD1 is a possible D gene (5 bases). CDR3 length: 14 amino acids. CDR1 MNHEY and CDR2 SMNVEV come from the germline V gene (reference sequence). V gave up 3 bases and J gave up 3 bases, with 11 bases separating them. CDR3 in DNA: TGTGCCAGCAGTTTCTTGGGACGGGACACTGAAGCTTTCTTT. It specifies CASSFLGRDTEAFF.

This sequence joins TRBV18 and TRBJ2-7, with 8 positions matching TRBD1. Trimming took 5 bases from V and 5 from J; bases not matched to a gene: 2. CDR1 is KGHSH and CDR2 is LQKENI in the germline V gene. The CDR3 has 12 amino acids. The CDR3 region has the DNA TGTGCCAGCTCAAGGGACAGGAACGAGCAGTACTTC. This sequence encodes CASSRDRNEQYF.

The chain carries TRBV6-4 and TRBJ1-2, with D maybe TRBD1 (5 bases). V was pared by 3 bases and J by 8 bases, with 22 bases between. This CDR3 spans 16 amino acids. Germline lookup yields CDR1 MRHNA and CDR2 SNTAGT. The CDR3 DNA reads TGTGCCAGCAGTGAAACCTTCTCGCAGGGTAGGAGCGGCTACACCTTC. Amino acid sequence: CASSETFSQGRSGYTF.

The chain joins TRBV11-1 to TRBJ1-1; weak D call: TRBD1 (6 bases). The V end lost 3 bases, the J end lost 3 bases, and 8 bases lay between the germline ends. From germline, CDR1 is SGHAT and CDR2 FQDESV (reference sequence). The CDR3 is 13 residues long. DNA for the CDR3: TGTGCCAGCAGCTTTAAGGGGGACACTGAAGCTTTCTTT. The encoded protein is CASSFKGDTEAFF.

This chain connects TRBV6-5 to TRBJ2-3; 7 bases agree with TRBD1. Per the germline V gene, CDR1 is MNHEY and CDR2 is SVGAGI. The CDR3 extends over 13 amino acids. Trimming at V came to 6 bases and at J to 7 bases, leaving 7 bases not matched to a gene. The chain's CDR3 is CASRTGRGNTQYF. The CDR3 DNA reads as TGTGCCAGCAGGACAGGGAGAGGCAATACGCAGTATTTT.

The chain uses TRBV5-1 and TRBJ2-3; TRBD2 matches at 13 bases. V gave up 6 bases and J gave up 5 bases; unmatched junction bases: 6. The CDR3 length is 15 residues. Germline lookup yields CDR1 SGHRS and CDR2 YFSETQ. CDR3 nucleotides: TGCGCCAGCATGGGACTAGCGGGAACGGAAGATACGCAGTATTTT. It translates to CASMGLAGTEDTQYF.

This clone turned up a few times. The gene calls are TRBV19 and TRBJ1-6, with 7 bases lining up with TRBD1. Germline values: CDR1 LNHDA, CDR2 SQIVND (reference sequence). This CDR3 region has 15 residues. V shed 2 bases and J 9 bases; nucleotides not matched to a gene: 7. The CDR3 DNA follows: TGTGCCAGTAGTATACAGGGGGAAAGAACTTCACCCCTCCACTTT. Residues: CASSIQGERTSPLHF.

The gene calls are TRBV5-8 and TRBJ2-7; no reliable D call. Per germline, CDR1 SGHTS and CDR2 YDEGEE. The CDR3 runs to 11 residues. V was clipped by 5 bases and J by 3 bases, with 6 bases between them. The CDR3 sequence is CASSPLYEQYF. The CDR3 nucleotides are TGTGCCAGCAGTCCGCTCTACGAGCAGTACTTC.

The V gene is TRBV7-3, the J gene TRBJ2-3; 9 bases match TRBD2. The germline gives CDR1 SGHTA, CDR2 FQGTGA. After removal of 2 bases from V and 5 bases from J, the junction contained 2 bases not matched to a gene. The CDR3 runs to 14 residues. Here the CDR3 DNA reads TGTGCCAGCAGCTTATTAGCGGGGGAAGATACGCAGTATTTT. Residues: CASSLLAGEDTQYF. Variable domain in full (rest from reference TRBV7-3 and TRBJ2-3): GAGVSQTPSNKVTEKGKYVELRCDPISGHTALYWYRQSLGQGPEFLIYFQGTGAADDSGLPNDRFFAVRPEGSVSTLKIQRTERGDSAVYLCASSLLAGEDTQYFGPGTRLTVL.

J is TRBJ1-1 and V is TRBV11-2, with D unresolved. The CDR3 contains 15 residues. Germline CDR1 is SGHAT and CDR2 is FQNNGV. Trimming cost V 2 bases and J 1 base, with 11 bases left between them. The CDR3 DNA reads as TGTGCCAGCAGCTTAAGCCCAGGAGCGAACACTGAAGCTTTCTTT. Amino acids: CASSLSPGANTEAFF.

This chain links TRBV19 with TRBJ2-7; D not certain. This CDR3 has 16 residues. Germline lookup yields CDR1 LNHDA and CDR2 SQIVND (reference sequence). V lost 5 bases and J 4 bases, leaving 21 bases between the germline ends. The CDR3 is CASSLPPPGQVYEQYF. DNA of the CDR3: TGTGCCAGTAGTCTCCCCCCTCCCGGTCAGGTTTACGAGCAGTACTTC.

V usage is TRBV27 and J usage is TRBJ1-1; 7 nucleotides line up with TRBD1. Per the germline V gene, CDR1 is MNHEY and CDR2 is SMNVEV (reference sequence). V gave up 3 bases and J gave up 5 bases; unmatched junction bases: 6. The CDR3 length is 14 residues. CDR3 region: CASSFRTGGTEAFF. For the CDR3, the DNA is TGTGCCAGCAGTTTCCGGACAGGAGGAACTGAAGCTTTCTTT.

The CDR3 nucleotides are TGTGCCAGCAGCTTGTGGGGGACAGGAGGACGCGAGCAGTACTTC. Translating it yields CASSLWGTGGREQYF. The rearrangement links TRBV5-4 to TRBJ2-7; 8 nucleotides align to TRBD1. The CDR3 is 15 residues long. Germline V gene lookup returns CDR1 SGHNT and CDR2 YYREEE (reference sequence). V shed 1 base and J 6 bases; nucleotides not matched to a gene: 9. Full variable domain (outside the CDR3, taken from reference TRBV5-4 and TRBJ2-7): ETGVTQSPTHLIKTRGQQVTLRCSSQSGHNTVSWYQQALGQGPQFIFQYYREEENGRGNFPPRFSGLQFPNYSSELNVNALELDDSALYLCASSLWGTGGREQYFGPGTRLTVT.

This rearrangement joins TRBV10-2 to TRBJ1-1; TRBD1 might be the D (5 bases). Germline values: CDR1 WSHSY, CDR2 SAAADI. V was clipped by 6 bases and J by 6 bases, with 11 bases between them. This CDR3 is built from 12 residues. The DNA of the CDR3 is TGCGCCAGCAGGGGGGGTATGGCTGAAGCTTTCTTT. It codes for CASRGGMAEAFF.

The genes are TRBV5-1 and TRBJ1-1; 11 bases map to TRBD1. The V segment lost 4 bases and the J segment 3 bases; nucleotides outside the gene matches: 11. This CDR3 comprises 17 residues. Looked up from germline, CDR1 is SGHRS and CDR2 is YFSETQ. The CDR3 region has the DNA TGCGCCAGCAGCAAGGGACAGGGGGGTCATATTGACACTGAAGCTTTCTTT. This encodes CASSKGQGGHIDTEAFF.